The 10 T cell receptor beta chains below all came from one sample that was sequenced in a study of shared clonotypes between healthy human individuals. TCRdb's copy holds only in-frame clones and misses some; the assay was immunoSEQ multiplex PCR. The table includes some 2.3 million clones, more than 80% detected once. The sequencing input was naive CD4+ T cells from PBMCs. Sample subset: CD45RA+ positively selected. Receptors were obtained from a young man in good health. Some clones in this sample may be carry-over from other donors' samples.

The rearrangement links TRBV7-2 to TRBJ2-7, with D perhaps being TRBD1 or TRBD2 (5 bases each). V lost 1 base, J lost 4 bases, and 14 bases lay in between. The length of the CDR3 is 15 residues. Germline CDR1 and CDR2: SGHTA and FQGNSA. CDR3 in DNA: TGTGCCAGCAGCTTAGTGACCCTTGGGGGATACGAGCAGTACTTC. Translating gives CASSLVTLGGYEQYF.

V usage is TRBV5-1 and J usage is TRBJ2-1, with a tentative D call TRBD2 (6 bases). There are 13 residues in the CDR3. Germline CDR1 SGHRS, CDR2 YFSETQ. The V gene lost 4 bases and the J gene lost 4 bases, with 9 bases spanning the gap. The CDR3 sequence is CASSPGLYNEQFF. CDR3 DNA: TGCGCCAGCAGCCCGGGACTGTACAATGAGCAGTTCTTC.

The CDR3 sequence is CASRARGYTF. CDR3 sequence (DNA): TGTGCCAGCAGGGCTCGCGGCTACACCTTC. The genes are TRBV21-1 and TRBJ1-2; the listed D gene, TRBD1, was not tested against the DNA. TRBV21-1 has pseudogene status. This CDR3 comprises 10 residues.

This clone appeared once. V is TRBV28 and J is TRBJ2-7; D is uncertain. CDR1 is MDHEN and CDR2 is SYDVKM in the germline V gene. The CDR3 has 13 amino acids. V was trimmed by 4 bases and J by 9 bases, leaving 16 bases between them. DNA of the CDR3: TGTGCCAGCAGTTCTTACGGGTCTTTTGGGCAGTACTTC. This codes for CASSSYGSFGQYF. The full variable domain, in which reference TRBV28 and TRBJ2-7 provide the parts outside the CDR3, is DVKVTQSSRYLVKRTGEKVFLECVQDMDHENMFWYRQDPGLGLRLIYFSYDVKMKEKGDIPEGYSVSREKKERFSLILESASTNQTSMYLCASSSYGSFGQYFGPGTRLTVT.

CDR3 coding DNA: TGTGCCTGGAGCCGGGCCGACAGGGGGCGGAATGAGCAGTTCTTC. It translates to CAWSRADRGRNEQFF. The J gene is TRBJ2-1, the V gene TRBV30, with 10 bases matching TRBD1. Germline CDR1 is GTSNPN and CDR2 is SVGIG (reference sequence). V lost 3 bases and J lost 7; bases outside the gene matches: 9. This CDR3 region has 15 residues.

The chain joins TRBV5-1 to TRBJ2-7; no definite D call. V was pared by 5 bases and J by 5 bases, with 17 bases between. CDR3 size: 14 residues. Germline CDR1 SGHRS, CDR2 YFSETQ. In DNA form, the CDR3 reads TGCGCCAGCAGTTGGGTCCTATCCGCTAACGAGCAGTACTTC. Its translation: CASSWVLSANEQYF.

A remark on this clone: This CDR3 is also generated by other DNA sequences in the sample. J is TRBJ1-1 and V is TRBV6-5, with 10 bases aligning to TRBD1. Germline CDR1 and CDR2: MNHEY and SVGAGI. The CDR3 runs to 14 residues. The J segment lost 1 base and the V segment lost 8 bases, leaving 4 bases of the junction unmatched. CDR3 sequence (DNA): TGTGCCAGCCGGGGGACAGGGGCGAACACTGAAGCTTTCTTT. Its protein is CASRGTGANTEAFF.

This clone was picked up one time. The chain is built from TRBV10-3 and TRBJ2-3; D perhaps matches TRBD2 (7 bases). Per germline, CDR1 ENHRY and CDR2 SYGVKD. The CDR3 is made up of 14 amino acids. Trimming stripped 10 bases from V and 7 bases from J, with 21 bases between. CDR3: CATDGGGQSNTQYF. CDR3 nucleotide sequence: TGTGCCACTGATGGGGGGGGCCAATCGAATACGCAGTATTTT.

This chain connects TRBV5-6 to TRBJ1-4, with a weak D call TRBD1 (6 bases). Trimming stripped 4 bases from V and 8 bases from J, with 18 bases between. The germline V gene has CDR1 SGHDT and CDR2 YYEEEE. CDR3 size: 15 residues. CDR3 sequence (DNA): TGTGCCAGCAGCCCGGCGGGGGCTGAGGAGGAAAAACTGTTTTTT. It encodes CASSPAGAEEEKLFF.

The genes are TRBV18 and TRBJ1-1; tentative D call: TRBD1 (5 bases). Trimming removed 1 base from V and 5 bases from J, with 11 bases in between. CDR3 length: 14 residues. Germline CDR1 is KGHSH and CDR2 is LQKENI. The CDR3 region is CASSPQRGVTEAFF. The CDR3 region has the DNA TGTGCCAGCTCACCACAAAGGGGTGTTACTGAAGCTTTCTTT.